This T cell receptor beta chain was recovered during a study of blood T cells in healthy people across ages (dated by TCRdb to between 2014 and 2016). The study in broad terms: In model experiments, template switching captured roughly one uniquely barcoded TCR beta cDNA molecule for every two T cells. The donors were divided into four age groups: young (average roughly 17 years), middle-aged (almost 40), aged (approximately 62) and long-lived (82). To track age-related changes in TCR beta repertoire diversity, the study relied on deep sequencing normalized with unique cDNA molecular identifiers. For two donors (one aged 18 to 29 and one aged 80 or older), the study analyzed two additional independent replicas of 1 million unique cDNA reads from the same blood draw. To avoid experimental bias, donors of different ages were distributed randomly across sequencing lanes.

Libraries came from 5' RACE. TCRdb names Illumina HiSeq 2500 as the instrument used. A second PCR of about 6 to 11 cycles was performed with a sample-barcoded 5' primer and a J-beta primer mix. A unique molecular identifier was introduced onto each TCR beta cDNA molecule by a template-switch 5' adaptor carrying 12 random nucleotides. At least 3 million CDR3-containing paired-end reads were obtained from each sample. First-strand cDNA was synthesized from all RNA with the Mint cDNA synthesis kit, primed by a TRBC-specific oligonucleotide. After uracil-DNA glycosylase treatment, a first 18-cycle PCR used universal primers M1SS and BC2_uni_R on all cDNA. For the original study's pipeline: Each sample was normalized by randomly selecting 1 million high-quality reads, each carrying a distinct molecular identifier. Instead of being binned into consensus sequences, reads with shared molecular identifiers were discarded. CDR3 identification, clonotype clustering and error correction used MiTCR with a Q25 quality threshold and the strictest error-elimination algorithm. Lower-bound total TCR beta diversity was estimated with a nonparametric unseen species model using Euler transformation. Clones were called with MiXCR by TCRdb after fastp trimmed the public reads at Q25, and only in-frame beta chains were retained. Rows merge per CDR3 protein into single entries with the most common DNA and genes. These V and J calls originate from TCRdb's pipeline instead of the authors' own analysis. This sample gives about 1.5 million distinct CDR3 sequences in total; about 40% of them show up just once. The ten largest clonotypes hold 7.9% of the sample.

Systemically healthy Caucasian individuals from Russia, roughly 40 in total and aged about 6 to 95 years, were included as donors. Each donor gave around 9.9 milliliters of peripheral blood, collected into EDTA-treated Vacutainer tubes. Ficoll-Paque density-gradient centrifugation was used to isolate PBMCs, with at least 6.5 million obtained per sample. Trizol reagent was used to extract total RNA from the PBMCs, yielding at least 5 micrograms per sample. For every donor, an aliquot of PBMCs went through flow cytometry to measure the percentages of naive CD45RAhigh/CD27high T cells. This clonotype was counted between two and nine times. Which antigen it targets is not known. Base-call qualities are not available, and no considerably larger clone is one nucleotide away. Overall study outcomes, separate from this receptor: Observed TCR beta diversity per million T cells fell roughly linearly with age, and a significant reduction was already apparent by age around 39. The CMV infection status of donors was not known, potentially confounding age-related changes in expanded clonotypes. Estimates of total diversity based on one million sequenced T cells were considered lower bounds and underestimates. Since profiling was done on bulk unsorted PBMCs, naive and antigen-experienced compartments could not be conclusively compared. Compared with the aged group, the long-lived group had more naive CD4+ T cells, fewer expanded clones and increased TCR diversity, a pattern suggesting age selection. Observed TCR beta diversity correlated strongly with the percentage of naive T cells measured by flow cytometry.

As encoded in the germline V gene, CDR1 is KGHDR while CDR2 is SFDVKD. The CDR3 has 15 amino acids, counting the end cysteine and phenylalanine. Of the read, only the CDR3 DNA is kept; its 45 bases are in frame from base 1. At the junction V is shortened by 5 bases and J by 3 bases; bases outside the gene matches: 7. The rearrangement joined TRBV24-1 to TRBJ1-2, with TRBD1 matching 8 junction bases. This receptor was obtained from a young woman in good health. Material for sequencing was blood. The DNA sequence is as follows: TGTGCCACCAGTGGGGGACAGGTCGGAGACTATGGCTACACCTTC. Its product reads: CATSGGQVGDYGYTF.